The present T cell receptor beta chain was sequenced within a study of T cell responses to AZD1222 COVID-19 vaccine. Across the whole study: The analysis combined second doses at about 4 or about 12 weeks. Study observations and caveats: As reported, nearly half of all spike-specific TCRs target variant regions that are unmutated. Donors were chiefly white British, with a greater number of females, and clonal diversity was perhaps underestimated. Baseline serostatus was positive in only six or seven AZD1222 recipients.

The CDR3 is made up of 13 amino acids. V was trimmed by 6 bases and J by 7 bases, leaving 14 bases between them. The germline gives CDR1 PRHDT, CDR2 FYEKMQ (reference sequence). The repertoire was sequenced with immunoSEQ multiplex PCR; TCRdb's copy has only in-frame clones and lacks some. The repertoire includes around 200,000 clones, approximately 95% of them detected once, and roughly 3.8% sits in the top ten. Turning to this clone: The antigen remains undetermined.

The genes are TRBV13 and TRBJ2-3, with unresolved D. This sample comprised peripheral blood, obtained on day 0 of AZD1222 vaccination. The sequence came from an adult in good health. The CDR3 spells CASSSSQIYTQYF. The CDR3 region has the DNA TGTGCCAGCAGTTCAAGCCAGATCTATACGCAGTATTTT.